The clone carrying this T cell receptor beta chain has a handful of counts. Its specificity is not known. This sample is drawn from a study of cytomegalovirus exposure and HLA in healthy donors. Study information: An earlier analysis found fewer than 140 million unique TCR beta sequences from approximately 190 million T cells. Study-level findings and limits: Per a later analysis, under 20,000 TCR beta sequences showed association with HLA alleles at 0.05 false discovery rate.

V was cut by 4 bases and J by 2 bases, with 16 bases left in between. The CDR3 extends over 16 amino acids. Germline V gene lookup returns CDR1 LGHNA and CDR2 YSLEER. The PCR employed 60 Vbeta primers together with 13 Jbeta primers. Only in-frame clones appear in the TCRdb table, and some are missing; sequencing was by immunoSEQ multiplex PCR. The profile shows about 130,000 clones, 60% to 80% of them singletons. The sequence derives from a man aged 50-59 years in good health and CMV-seronegative. Input material: PBMCs. The V call is TRBV4-3, the J call TRBJ2-3, with a possible D match to TRBD2 (6 bases). CDR3 bases: TGCGCCAGCAGCCGCGAGGCGCGGGGAGCCACAGATACGCAGTATTTT. As protein: CASSREARGATDTQYF.